A single TCR beta chain is shown here with its context. The antigen remains undetermined. Sequencing used immunoSEQ multiplex PCR; TCRdb keeps in-frame clones, though not all of them. The data hold around 100,000 clones, with 82% observed a single time. The data stem from a study of Ad26.COV2.S vaccination and SARS-CoV-2 variants. Overall study findings and caveats: Vaccine and placebo recipients had comparable breadth of non-spike TCRs. TCR breadth and depth estimates may have understated total T cell responses.

The CDR3 is 11 residues long. V was pared by 8 bases and J by 6 bases, with 9 bases between. Germline-derived CDR1 and CDR2 are MNHEY and SVGAGI. V usage is TRBV6-5 and J usage is TRBJ2-3, with D uncertain. This TCR came from a human donor who had recovered from COVID-19. Sample: peripheral blood, taken after recovery from COVID-19. CDR3 sequence reads: CASVLLDTQYF. For the CDR3, the DNA is TGTGCCAGCGTGTTACTTGATACGCAGTATTTT.